This note documents a single T cell receptor beta chain sequence. CDR1 and CDR2 (germline): SGHTA, FQGNSA. V lost 0 bases to trimming and J lost 6 bases, with 8 bases between them. CDR3 length equals 13 residues. TCRdb reanalysed the RT-PCR reads using MiXCR and keeps one entry per CDR3 protein. In the table there are about 700,000 distinct CDR3 sequences, 13% to 15% of which are singletons. The V and J genes are TRBV7-2 and TRBJ1-2; no firm D call. Specimen: memory CD4+ T cells from blood. The source is a female donor in good health, serving as a healthy control. This CDR3 is CASSLAAGHGYTF. The CDR3, as DNA: TGTGCCAGCAGCTTAGCGGCCGGGCATGGCTACACCTTC.